Presented here are 10 T cell receptor beta chains from one specimen sequenced in a study of blood T cell repertoires in COVID-19. TCRdb's table, derived via immunoSEQ multiplex PCR, lists solely in-frame clones and lacks some. The data contain 84,000 or so clones, about 82% of them singletons. The sequenced sample was peripheral blood. These receptors came from a woman in her 70s with active or convalescent COVID-19.

This clone has only a few counts. The rearrangement joins TRBV12-3 or TRBV12-4 to TRBJ1-3; D gene ambiguous. The CDR3 is 13 residues long. Trimming left V 6 bases short and J 3 bases short, with 9 bases between. In DNA form, the CDR3 reads TGTGCCAGCAGACTATCCTATGGAAACACCATATATTTT. Protein product: CASRLSYGNTIYF.

The gene calls are TRBV3-1 (or the pseudogene TRBV3-2) and TRBJ1-3, with 7 bases fitting TRBD1. The CDR3 runs 16 residues. The V and J ends lost 6 bases and 3 bases, in that order; junction bases with no gene match: 11. The germline V gene encodes CDR1 LGHDT and CDR2 YNNKEL (reference sequence). CDR3 region: CASSRSGGNFGNTIYF. CDR3 in DNA: TGTGCCAGCAGTCGCTCAGGGGGAAACTTTGGAAACACCATATATTTT.

The chain recombines TRBV27 with TRBJ1-2, with 7 positions matching TRBD1. Germline-derived CDR1 and CDR2 are MNHEY and SMNVEV (reference sequence). V dropped 6 bases and J dropped 8; count of bases not matched to a gene: 9. The CDR3 length is 13 residues. In nucleotides, the CDR3 is TGTGCCAGCAGCGCCTCGACAGGGAGGGGCTACACCTTC. Translated: CASSASTGRGYTF.

Turning to this clone: Other DNA sequences in the same sample also yield this CDR3. The rearrangement joins TRBV14 to TRBJ1-2, with a possible D match to TRBD1 (5 bases). The length of the CDR3 is 13 residues. CDR1 and CDR2 (germline): SGHDN, FVKESK. V was trimmed by 1 base and J by 2 bases, leaving 5 bases between them. CDR3 nucleotide sequence: TGTGCCAGCAGCCAAGGACAGAACTATGGCTACACCTTC. Translation: CASSQGQNYGYTF.

The chain has TRBV7-9 and TRBJ1-1, with 9 bases identical to TRBD1. Germline CDR1 SEHNR, CDR2 FQNEAQ (reference sequence). The ends lost 5 bases at V and 9 bases at J; junction bases unmatched: 7. The CDR3 length is 13 residues. The CDR3 sequence: CASSPRDRVQAFF. The CDR3 nucleotides read TGTGCCAGCAGCCCCCGGGACAGGGTTCAAGCTTTCTTT.

The CDR3 sequence is CASSLDRTSGGSYEQYF. The DNA of the CDR3 is TGTGCCAGCAGCTTAGATCGTACTAGCGGGGGGTCCTACGAGCAGTACTTC. The gene calls are TRBV7-8 and TRBJ2-7, with TRBD2 identical over 12 bases. This CDR3 has 17 amino acids. The V gene end was trimmed by 1 base and the J gene end by 1 base; junction bases not matched to a gene: 5. The germline V gene has CDR1 SGHVS and CDR2 FQNEAQ.

V is TRBV7-2 and J is TRBJ2-7; no clear D. The length of the CDR3 is 14 residues. Germline V gene sequence: CDR1 SGHTA, CDR2 FQGNSA. Deletions cut 2 bases from V and 0 bases from J, with 8 bases between. The CDR3 sequence is CASSLQQSSYEQYF. The CDR3 nucleotides are TGTGCCAGCAGCTTACAACAGAGCTCCTACGAGCAGTACTTC.

CDR3 in amino acids: CASSPGGATNEKLFF. DNA for the CDR3: TGTGCCAGCAGCCCCGGCGGTGCAACTAATGAAAAACTGTTTTTT. The chain has TRBV28 and TRBJ1-4, with no clear D. Germline V lookup: CDR1 MDHEN, CDR2 SYDVKM. Deletions cut 6 bases from V and 0 bases from J, with 11 bases between. The length of the CDR3 is 15 residues.

The chain has TRBV4-3 and TRBJ1-2; D uncertain. Germline lookup yields CDR1 LGHNA and CDR2 YSLEER. Trimming took off 0 bases at V and 4 bases at J, with 12 bases between the two ends. The length of the CDR3 is 15 residues. This CDR3 reads CASSQDLQPPYGYTF. Here the CDR3 DNA reads TGCGCCAGCAGCCAAGACTTACAGCCCCCCTATGGCTACACCTTC.

This clone was seen a few times. The J gene is TRBJ2-3, the V gene TRBV7-2; 8 bases map to TRBD2. With 2 bases clipped from V and 3 bases from J, the junction kept 7 bases outside the gene matches. CDR1 and CDR2 from the germline V gene are SGHTA and FQGNSA. This CDR3 contains 16 residues. The CDR3 region is CASSLRGGGGTDTQYF. In DNA form, the CDR3 reads TGTGCCAGCAGCTTACGGGGGGGCGGAGGAACAGATACGCAGTATTTT.